This TCR beta chain was retrieved from a study of response to subunit inactivated influenza vaccine (dated by TCRdb to 2016 to 2019). With regard to the full study: Deep quantitative profiling of the T cell receptor repertoire was used in the study to follow responses to a trivalent subunit inactivated influenza vaccine. What the study reported, not specific to this receptor: The authors suggested that each seasonal influenza vaccination may recruit only a limited number of new T cells.

Library preparation employed RT-PCR. The reads were generated on an Illumina HiSeq 2500. TCRdb trimmed the raw reads at Q25, called clones with MiXCR and kept productive beta chains. Each record represents a unique CDR3 protein, reported with the most common genes and DNA among its rows. Counted in this sample were hundreds of thousands of distinct CDR3 sequences; approximately 14% of them appeared once. Clones ranked in the top ten supply more than 9% of the sample. This clonotype was seen more than once but under ten times. The antigen it recognizes is unknown. No base quality values were provided; no much bigger clone lies one nucleotide off. The V and J ends are trimmed by 0 bases and 1 base, leaving 12 bases between them. The germline V gene specifies SGHRS as CDR1 and YFSETQ as CDR2. CDR3 length: 16 amino acids, cysteine to phenylalanine. The retained sequence is limited to the CDR3, 48 bases, with the frame set at the first base.

Source: PBMCs from blood, taken roughly 13 days after vaccination. The chain couples TRBV5-1 to TRBJ2-3, with TRBD1 tentatively as D gene (6 bases match). The source of this sequence is a man aged 50-60 years who received an inactivated influenza vaccine. Donor details come from another sample of the same person, matched by shared clones. The DNA sequence reads TGCGCCAGCAGCTTGGACAGGGATCCGCGCACAGATACGCAGTATTTT. It codes for CASSLDRDPRTDTQYF.